The 12 T cell receptor beta chains below all came from one sample that was sequenced in a study of blood T cell repertoires in COVID-19. Profiled with immunoSEQ multiplex PCR; TCRdb holds only in-frame clones, not every one. The table lists some 460,000 clones, roughly 85% of them singletons. Source material: PBMCs or T cells enriched from blood (not recorded which). These receptors all stem from a woman between 18 and 29 years old with acute COVID-19.

This clone was seen a few times. This chain joins TRBV27 and TRBJ1-5, with TRBD1 as a possible D gene (5 bases). This CDR3 comprises 18 residues. Looked up from germline, CDR1 is MNHEY and CDR2 is SMNVEV (reference sequence). The V gene lost 6 bases and the J gene lost 0 bases, with 21 bases spanning the gap. The DNA for the CDR3 is TGTGCCAGCAGCCCACGTCCGAGACAGCCATATAGCAATCAGCCCCAGCATTTT. It specifies CASSPRPRQPYSNQPQHF.

CDR3 region: CASSMSQGLDSNQPQHF. The CDR3, as DNA: TGTGCCAGTAGTATGTCCCAGGGCTTGGATAGCAATCAGCCCCAGCATTTT. The V gene is TRBV19, the J gene TRBJ1-5, with D possibly TRBD1 on 5 matching bases. Germline CDR1 and CDR2: LNHDA and SQIVND (reference sequence). V was pared by 3 bases and J by 0 bases, with 15 bases between. The CDR3 has 17 residues.

This chain connects TRBV7-8 to TRBJ1-1, with a weak D call TRBD1 (5 bases). Germline V gives CDR1 SGHVS, CDR2 FQNEAQ. The length of the CDR3 is 13 residues. With 7 bases removed from V and 3 bases from J, the gap between germline ends came to 12 bases. The CDR3 sequence: CASNQGWDTEAFF. Here the CDR3 DNA reads TGTGCCAGCAACCAGGGTTGGGACACTGAAGCTTTCTTT. The full variable domain, with the rest looked up from reference TRBV7-8 and TRBJ1-1, is GAGVSQSPRYKVAKRGQDVALRCDPISGHVSLFWYQQALGQGPEFLTYFQNEAQLDKSGLPSDRFFAERPEGSVSTLKIQRTQQEDSAVYLCASNQGWDTEAFFGQGTRLTVV.

The rearrangement uses TRBV3-1 (or the pseudogene TRBV3-2) and TRBJ1-4; D is possibly TRBD1 (5 bases). The CDR3 is 16 amino acids. Per germline, CDR1 LGHDT and CDR2 YNNKEL (reference sequence). Trimming took 0 bases from V and 8 from J, leaving 16 bases between them. CDR3 sequence reads: CASSQDLGAGGEKLFF. The CDR3 coding sequence is TGTGCCAGCAGCCAAGATTTAGGGGCCGGAGGGGAAAAACTGTTTTTT.

The V gene is TRBV28, the J gene TRBJ2-2; TRBD2 might be the D (5 bases). V dropped 1 base and J dropped 6 bases, with 6 bases sitting between them. The CDR3 totals 13 residues. The germline V gene encodes CDR1 MDHEN and CDR2 SYDVKM. The CDR3, as DNA: TGTGCCAGCAGTTTATCCGGGGCCGGGGAGCTGTTTTTT. Protein product: CASSLSGAGELFF.

The J gene is TRBJ2-2, the V gene TRBV18; no firm D call. CDR3 length: 14 residues. V lost 3 bases to trimming and J lost 5 bases, with 10 bases between them. CDR1 and CDR2 (germline): KGHSH, LQKENI. The CDR3 is CASSPSPYTGELFF. CDR3 sequence (DNA): TGTGCCAGCTCACCTTCACCCTATACCGGGGAGCTGTTTTTT.

The gene calls are TRBV10-3 and TRBJ2-1, with 7 bases fitting TRBD2. Trimming removed 3 bases from V and 7 bases from J; junction bases left unmatched: 9. Germline CDR1 ENHRY, CDR2 SYGVKD. The length of the CDR3 is 15 residues. The CDR3 loop reads CAISDGGNSANEQFF. In nucleotides, the CDR3 is TGTGCCATCAGTGACGGGGGGAACAGTGCGAATGAGCAGTTCTTC.

The J gene is TRBJ1-5, the V gene TRBV19; TRBD1 aligns across 9 bases. J was trimmed by 6 bases and V by 5 bases; bases with no gene match: 8. CDR1 and CDR2 from the germline V gene are LNHDA and SQIVND (reference sequence). The CDR3 is 15 residues long. The CDR3 sequence is CASSPQTGGGQPQHF. CDR3 bases: TGTGCCAGTAGTCCTCAAACAGGGGGCGGTCAGCCCCAGCATTTT.

V is TRBV5-6 and J is TRBJ2-3; 13 bases are shared with TRBD2. Germline lookup yields CDR1 SGHDT and CDR2 YYEEEE. V dropped 1 base and J dropped 2; count of bases not matched to a gene: 10. The CDR3 totals 19 residues. The CDR3 loop is CASSLLGKGLAGPTDTQYF. In DNA form, the CDR3 reads TGTGCCAGCAGCTTGTTGGGAAAGGGACTAGCGGGGCCCACAGATACGCAGTATTTT.

The V and J genes are TRBV6-5 and TRBJ2-1, with unresolved D. V was pared by 6 bases and J by 0 bases, with 12 bases between. Germline V gene sequence: CDR1 MNHEY, CDR2 SVGAGI. The CDR3 consists of 15 residues. The CDR3 DNA follows: TGTGCCAGCAGCCTGAGATTTAGCTCCTACAATGAGCAGTTCTTC. It encodes CASSLRFSSYNEQFF.

This chain uses TRBV18 with TRBJ1-2; weak D call: TRBD1 (5 bases). V lost 1 base and J lost 3, with 9 bases in between. The CDR3 totals 14 residues. Germline values: CDR1 KGHSH, CDR2 LQKENI. Here the CDR3 DNA reads TGTGCCAGCTCACCACAGGGGTTGGACTATGGCTACACCTTC. Protein product: CASSPQGLDYGYTF. Full variable domain (outside the CDR3, taken from reference TRBV18 and TRBJ1-2): NAGVMQNPRHLVRRRGQEARLRCSPMKGHSHVYWYRQLPEEGLKFMVYLQKENIIDESGMPKERFSAEFPKEGPSILRIQQVVRGDSAAYFCASSPQGLDYGYTFGSGTRLTVV.

This chain uses TRBV21-1 with TRBJ1-4. TRBV21-1 is assigned pseudogene status. This CDR3 has 18 amino acids. CDR3 protein: CASSKGEEGGETNEKLFF. CDR3 DNA sequence: TGTGCCAGCAGCAAAGGTGAGGAGGGAGGAGAAACTAATGAAAAACTGTTTTTT.